Below are 9 T cell receptor beta chains sequenced from a single sample in a study of cytomegalovirus exposure and HLA in healthy donors. The PCR used 60 Vbeta and 13 Jbeta primers. Libraries were prepared by immunoSEQ multiplex PCR; TCRdb keeps only in-frame clonotypes and omits some of them. The sample has 110,000 to 150,000 clones; roughly four fifths are singletons. The sequenced sample consisted of PBMCs. The receptors here all came from a male donor in good health and CMV-seronegative.

This clone was seen more than once but under ten times. This chain connects TRBV5-8 to TRBJ2-7, with 8 bases aligning to TRBD2. Germline V gene data show CDR1 as SGHTS and CDR2 as YDEGEE. The length of the CDR3 is 13 residues. With V trimmed by 10 bases and J by 0 bases, 6 bases remained unmatched. CDR3 DNA: TGTGCCGGCGGGGCGGGAGGCTCCTACGAGCAGTACTTC. Protein product: CAGGAGGSYEQYF.

V is TRBV9 and J is TRBJ1-1; possibly TRBD1 for D (6 bases). Germline V gives CDR1 SGDLS, CDR2 YYNGEE. The CDR3 has 13 residues. Trimming shortened V by 4 bases and J by 4 bases, and 11 bases separated the two germline ends. The CDR3: CASSYGQLTEAFF. CDR3 coding DNA: TGTGCCAGCAGCTACGGACAGCTCACTGAAGCTTTCTTT.

The J gene is TRBJ1-6, the V gene TRBV2; D is undetermined. Looked up from germline, CDR1 is SNHLY and CDR2 is FYNNEI. V lost 3 bases, J lost 6 bases, and 6 bases lay in between. The CDR3 is 13 residues long. The CDR3: CASSDGVNSPLHF. CDR3 sequence (DNA): TGTGCCAGCAGTGACGGAGTTAATTCACCCCTCCACTTT. Drawing the rest from reference TRBV2 and TRBJ1-6, the complete variable domain is EPEVTQTPSHQVTQMGQEVILRCVPISNHLYFYWYRQILGQKVEFLVSFYNNEISEKSEIFDDQFSVERPDGSNFTLKIRSTKLEDSAMYFCASSDGVNSPLHFGNGTRLTVT.

The rearrangement uses TRBV7-6 and TRBJ1-6; unclear D gene. Per germline, CDR1 SGHVS and CDR2 FNYEAQ. This CDR3 contains 16 residues. V lost 5 bases, J lost 9 bases, and 20 bases lay in between. CDR3 amino acids: CASSQDSARFGSPLHF. CDR3 nucleotides: TGTGCCAGCAGCCAAGACTCGGCCAGATTTGGTTCACCCCTCCACTTT.

The chain couples TRBV6-4 to TRBJ2-1, with D perhaps matching TRBD2 (6 bases). With 0 bases removed from V and 3 bases from J, the gap between germline ends came to 6 bases. Germline lookup yields CDR1 MRHNA and CDR2 SNTAGT. The CDR3 covers 14 residues. This CDR3 is CASSDSGGYNEQFF. CDR3 DNA: TGTGCCAGCAGTGACTCGGGGGGCTACAATGAGCAGTTCTTC.

The chain joins TRBV5-1 to TRBJ1-6, with a tentative D call TRBD1 (6 bases). Germline CDR1 SGHRS, CDR2 YFSETQ. CDR3 length equals 15 residues. The germline V and J ends were trimmed by 4 bases and 7 bases, with 15 bases remaining between them. The CDR3 nucleotides are TGCGCCAGCAGCCACTCGACAGGTGGAAATTCACCCCTCCACTTT. It is translated as CASSHSTGGNSPLHF.

This clone was found a few times. The rearrangement joins TRBV19 to TRBJ1-1; tentative D call: TRBD1 (6 bases). This CDR3 has 13 residues. Germline V gene sequence: CDR1 LNHDA, CDR2 SQIVND (reference sequence). Deletions cut 3 bases from V and 1 base from J, with 6 bases between. The chain's CDR3 is CASSMGQNTEAFF. DNA of the CDR3: TGTGCCAGTAGTATGGGACAGAACACTGAAGCTTTCTTT.

There are a few counts of this clone. The chain has TRBV7-9 and TRBJ1-1, with D uncertain. Deletions cut 5 bases from V and 2 bases from J, with 6 bases between. CDR3 length: 12 amino acids. Germline V gives CDR1 SEHNR, CDR2 FQNEAQ (reference sequence). This chain's CDR3 is CASSPLNTEAFF. DNA for the CDR3: TGTGCCAGCAGCCCCCTAAACACTGAAGCTTTCTTT.

This clone was counted a single time. J is TRBJ1-2 and V is TRBV27; possibly TRBD1 for D (5 bases). The V end lost 5 bases, the J end lost 4 bases, and 23 bases lay between the germline ends. There are 17 residues in the CDR3. The V gene's germline CDR1 is MNHEY and CDR2 SMNVEV (reference sequence). CDR3 loop: CASSTVKGRLLGYGYTF. The CDR3 DNA is TGTGCCAGCAGTACGGTAAAGGGGCGACTCTTGGGCTATGGCTACACCTTC.